A single sample gave rise to the 5 T cell receptor beta chains below, sequenced in a study of T cells in Graves' hyperthyroidism and ophthalmopathy. Amplification of TCR beta CDR3 regions was performed using RNA transcripts as template. The HTBI primer set was used in a first-round RT-PCR of the TCR CDR3. From the multiplex PCR reads, TCRdb called clonotypes with MiXCR, one entry per CDR3 protein. The sample includes about 620,000 distinct CDR3 sequences, around 15% seen only once; the top ten take approximately 3.8%. The sequenced material came from blood. Receptors originate from a woman between 25 and 40 years old with Graves' hyperthyroidism.

This clonotype was seen ten or more times. The gene calls are TRBV2 and TRBJ2-7; 9 bases are a match to TRBD2. V lost 8 bases to trimming and J lost 2 bases; unmatched junction nucleotides: 1. The CDR3 is 12 residues long. Germline V gene sequence: CDR1 SNHLY, CDR2 FYNNEI. The CDR3 bases are TGTGCCAGCCGACTAGCGGCCTACGAGCAGTACTTC. It encodes CASRLAAYEQYF. Variable domain in full (rest from reference TRBV2 and TRBJ2-7): EPEVTQTPSHQVTQMGQEVILRCVPISNHLYFYWYRQILGQKVEFLVSFYNNEISEKSEIFDDQFSVERPDGSNFTLKIRSTKLEDSAMYFCASRLAAYEQYFGPGTRLTVT.

The gene calls are TRBV30 and TRBJ1-3, with D unresolved. Germline V gene data show CDR1 as GTSNPN and CDR2 as SVGIG (reference sequence). The CDR3 length is 13 residues. The V end lost 2 bases, the J end lost 2 bases, and 7 bases lay between the germline ends. The CDR3 is CAWSTTAGNTIYF. DNA of the CDR3: TGTGCCTGGAGTACAACAGCTGGAAACACCATATATTTT.

This clonotype appeared many times. V is TRBV7-8 and J is TRBJ2-7; no clear D. Germline CDR1 SGHVS, CDR2 FQNEAQ. V was trimmed by 11 bases and J by 1 base, leaving 21 bases between them. The CDR3 consists of 15 residues. The CDR3 region has the DNA TGTGCCTCCAGGTACCAGGTCCTCTCGTCCTACGAGCAGTACTTC. Protein: CASRYQVLSSYEQYF.

The chain employs TRBV9 and TRBJ2-7; D is ambiguous. The germline gives CDR1 SGDLS, CDR2 YYNGEE. The ends were cut back, 2 bases at V and 0 bases at J, with 12 bases in the middle. The CDR3 has 15 amino acids. The DNA for the CDR3 is TGTGCCAGCAGCGTTATAGGTTCCAGCTCCTACGAGCAGTACTTC. It specifies CASSVIGSSSYEQYF.

As to this clonotype: A single base separates this from a much larger clone, so it may be a read error. This likely comes from a read error, as the CDR3 has no conserved phenylalanine or tryptophan at its end. This chain links TRBV11-2 with TRBJ2-1; 9 bases align to TRBD2. The germline V gene encodes CDR1 SGHAT and CDR2 FQNNGV. The CDR3 covers 17 residues. Unmatched junction bases numbered 8, after V lost 1 base and J lost 4 bases. The CDR3 spells CASSLGLAGWMYNEQFL. DNA for the CDR3: TGTGCCAGCAGCTTAGGCCTAGCGGGATGGATGTACAATGAGCAGTTCCTC.